One sample yielded the 24 T cell receptor beta chains listed below, sequenced in a study of T cell responses to AZD1222 COVID-19 vaccine. Sequencing was performed with immunoSEQ multiplex PCR; in TCRdb, only in-frame clones are kept and a portion is missing. The table shows about 110,000 clones, with 89% occurring only once. This material consisted of peripheral blood, taken on day 0 of AZD1222 vaccination. Receptor source: an adult in good health.

The table lists this clone with many counts. V usage is TRBV19 and J usage is TRBJ1-5; D possibly corresponds to TRBD1 (5 bases). The CDR3 has 14 residues. Per germline, CDR1 LNHDA and CDR2 SQIVND (reference sequence). The ends were cut back, 9 bases at V and 6 bases at J, with 18 bases in the middle. Here the CDR3 DNA reads TGTGCCAGCCTGAACAACGGGGCGGTTCAGCCCCAGCATTTT. Translating gives CASLNNGAVQPQHF.

The V and J genes are TRBV28 and TRBJ2-7; 9 bases align to TRBD1. The CDR3 sequence is 15 residues long. Germline loops: CDR1 MDHEN, CDR2 SYDVKM. V gave up 4 bases and J gave up 5 bases; unmatched junction bases: 9. The CDR3 coding sequence is TGTGCCAGCAGTTCATACAGGGGGCTCGGGGACGAGCAGTACTTC. Amino acid sequence: CASSSYRGLGDEQYF.

The rearrangement links TRBV6-2 or TRBV6-3 to TRBJ2-3; D might be TRBD2 (6 bases). CDR3 length: 15 residues. V shed 2 bases and J shed 3 bases, with 12 bases lying between them. Germline assignment: CDR1 MNHEY and CDR2 SVGEGT. CDR3 residues: CASSYVRDETDTQYF. CDR3 sequence (DNA): TGTGCCAGCAGTTACGTGCGGGACGAAACAGATACGCAGTATTTT.

The genes are TRBV2 and TRBJ1-4, with D hard to call. This CDR3 region has 14 residues. The germline gives CDR1 SNHLY, CDR2 FYNNEI. The V end lost 6 bases, the J end lost 8 bases, and 16 bases lay between the germline ends. CDR3 bases: TGTGCCAGCAGGGATCCGGGAACTGGGGAAAAACTGTTTTTT. Its protein product is CASRDPGTGEKLFF.

This chain connects TRBV10-3 to TRBJ1-1, with TRBD1 as a possible D gene (5 bases). The germline gives CDR1 ENHRY, CDR2 SYGVKD. Trimming pared 7 bases from V and 7 bases from J, leaving 16 bases between. CDR3 length equals 13 residues. The DNA of the CDR3 is TGTGCCATCACTGGGACGGGGGGAGTTGAAGCTTTCTTT. Protein: CAITGTGGVEAFF.

This clone was seen just once. The rearrangement uses TRBV24-1 and TRBJ2-5; tentatively, D is TRBD1 (6 bases). This CDR3 region has 14 residues. Trimming shortened V by 5 bases and J by 5 bases, and 14 bases separated the two germline ends. Germline lookup yields CDR1 KGHDR and CDR2 SFDVKD. CDR3 residues: CATSAPGQGETQYF. The DNA of the CDR3 is TGTGCCACCAGTGCCCCGGGCCAGGGGGAGACCCAGTACTTC.

The rearrangement joins TRBV28 to TRBJ2-7; no definite D call. CDR1 is MDHEN and CDR2 is SYDVKM in the germline V gene. The CDR3 is 16 residues long. Trimming pared 5 bases from V and 3 bases from J, leaving 20 bases between. The CDR3 is CASSELSATFHYEQYF. In DNA, the CDR3 is TGTGCCAGCAGTGAACTCAGCGCGACGTTCCACTACGAGCAGTACTTC.

This chain connects TRBV7-2 to TRBJ1-5, with 7 positions matching TRBD1. Germline-derived CDR1 and CDR2 are SGHTA and FQGNSA. After removal of 1 base from V and 6 bases from J, the junction contained 6 bases not matched to a gene. There are 15 residues in the CDR3. CDR3 sequence reads: CASSLEGAGPQPQHF. The DNA of the CDR3 is TGTGCCAGCAGCTTAGAGGGGGCAGGGCCTCAGCCCCAGCATTTT.

The chain recombines TRBV5-1 with TRBJ2-5; 7 bases match TRBD1. CDR1 is SGHRS and CDR2 is YFSETQ in the germline V gene. The trim removed 4 bases at V and 2 bases at J, leaving 2 bases unmatched. This CDR3 region has 13 residues. The CDR3 spells CASSGDSQETQYF. DNA of the CDR3: TGCGCCAGCAGCGGGGACAGTCAAGAGACCCAGTACTTC. Drawing the rest from reference TRBV5-1 and TRBJ2-5, the complete variable domain is KAGVTQTPRYLIKTRGQQVTLSCSPISGHRSVSWYQQTPGQGLQFLFEYFSETQRNKGNFPGRFSGRQFSNSRSEMNVSTLELGDSALYLCASSGDSQETQYFGPGTRLLVL.

Concerning this clone itself: Within the sample, other DNA sequences also encode this same CDR3. J is TRBJ1-1 and V is TRBV30, with a tentative D call TRBD1 (5 bases). From germline, CDR1 is GTSNPN and CDR2 SVGIG (reference sequence). The CDR3 length is 12 residues. The V gene lost 3 bases and the J gene lost 1 base, with 6 bases spanning the gap. CDR3 residues: CAWRQENTEAFF. The CDR3 coding sequence is TGTGCCTGGAGACAGGAGAACACTGAAGCTTTCTTT.

The V gene is TRBV10-3, the J gene TRBJ2-1, with D perhaps TRBD2 (6 bases). Germline assignment: CDR1 ENHRY and CDR2 SYGVKD. The germline V and J ends were trimmed by 9 bases and 12 bases, with 15 bases remaining between them. The CDR3 sequence is 11 residues long. CDR3 loop: CAIWRVSGQFF. CDR3 nucleotides: TGTGCCATATGGAGGGTAAGCGGGCAGTTCTTC.

The rearrangement uses TRBV21-1 and TRBJ1-6. TRBV21-1 is marked as a pseudogene. The CDR3 sequence is 15 residues long. CDR3 residues: CASSKRNGVNSPLHF. In DNA, the CDR3 is TGTGCCAGCAGCAAGAGGAACGGGGTTAATTCACCCCTCCACTTT.

A single count supports this clone. V usage is TRBV7-6 and J usage is TRBJ1-3; no clear D. Looked up from germline, CDR1 is SGHVS and CDR2 is FNYEAQ. The CDR3 is 15 residues long. V lost 1 base, J lost 4 bases, and 11 bases lay in between. As DNA, the CDR3 is TGTGCCAGCAGCTTAGGCCAGGCAGCGGGAAACACCATATATTTT. It translates to CASSLGQAAGNTIYF.

V gene TRBV5-6 combines with J gene TRBJ1-6; TRBD1 might be the D (6 bases). V was cut by 6 bases and J by 7 bases, with 17 bases left in between. This CDR3 is 15 amino acids long. CDR1 and CDR2 from the germline V gene are SGHDT and YYEEEE. CDR3 amino acids: CASTSPGVWNSPLHF. The DNA of the CDR3 is TGTGCCAGCACCTCCCCAGGGGTTTGGAATTCACCCCTCCACTTT.

V and J are TRBV28 and TRBJ1-6; D uncertain. The germline V gene encodes CDR1 MDHEN and CDR2 SYDVKM. This CDR3 region has 12 residues. V lost 8 bases and J lost 2, with 4 bases in between. Here the CDR3 DNA reads TGTGCCAGCGGGGCCTATAATTCACCCCTCCACTTT. Encoded protein: CASGAYNSPLHF.

This chain links TRBV28 with TRBJ2-7, with D hard to call. The length of the CDR3 is 14 residues. The V gene's germline CDR1 is MDHEN and CDR2 SYDVKM. Trimming left V 2 bases short and J 6 bases short, with 14 bases between. The CDR3 is CASSLGPTPGEQYF. The DNA for the CDR3 is TGTGCCAGCAGTTTAGGGCCGACCCCCGGCGAGCAGTACTTC.

This rearrangement joins TRBV28 to TRBJ2-5; 10 nucleotides align to TRBD1. V was pared by 3 bases and J by 6 bases, with 13 bases of the junction left unmatched. The CDR3 loop spans 17 amino acids. Germline CDR1 is MDHEN and CDR2 is SYDVKM. The CDR3 sequence is CASSFPGTGVGVKTQYF. CDR3 coding DNA: TGTGCCAGCAGTTTTCCCGGGACAGGGGTTGGGGTAAAGACCCAGTACTTC.

This clone occurred once. This sequence joins TRBV19 and TRBJ2-7, with a weak D call TRBD2 (5 bases). The germline CDR1 and CDR2 sequences are LNHDA and SQIVND (reference sequence). CDR3 length: 11 amino acids. Trimming shortened V by 10 bases and J by 4 bases, and 11 bases separated the two germline ends. DNA for the CDR3: TGTGCCACAAGTACGGGGTACGAGCAGTACTTC. This codes for CATSTGYEQYF.

The chain links TRBV14 to TRBJ2-7; TRBD2 aligns across 10 bases. After removal of 2 bases from V and 3 bases from J, the junction contained 7 bases not matched to a gene. Per germline, CDR1 SGHDN and CDR2 FVKESK. This CDR3 is built from 16 residues. CDR3 sequence: CASSQSEAGGLYEQYF. The DNA for the CDR3 is TGTGCCAGCAGCCAAAGCGAAGCGGGAGGGCTCTACGAGCAGTACTTC.

This chain links TRBV5-4 with TRBJ2-7; D is undetermined. CDR3 size: 15 residues. In germline, CDR1 is SGHNT, CDR2 YYREEE (reference sequence). V was shortened by 1 base and J by 2 bases, with 13 bases between the two germline ends. CDR3 nucleotides: TGTGCCAGCAGCTTGACGGCAAGAGGAGCCTACGAGCAGTACTTC. Translation gives CASSLTARGAYEQYF.

The CDR3 here is CASSLYISNQPQHF. The DNA of the CDR3 is TGTGCCAGCAGTCTATATATAAGCAATCAGCCCCAGCATTTT. V usage is TRBV28 and J usage is TRBJ1-5; D gene unclear. CDR3 size: 14 residues. The V end lost 5 bases, the J end lost 1 base, and 9 bases lay between the germline ends. Germline loops: CDR1 MDHEN, CDR2 SYDVKM.

The rearrangement links TRBV5-1 to TRBJ2-5; D not certain. V was shortened by 4 bases and J by 5 bases, with 6 bases between the two germline ends. The CDR3 runs 11 residues. Germline lookup yields CDR1 SGHRS and CDR2 YFSETQ. DNA of the CDR3: TGCGCCAGCAGCCCGGGTGAGACCCAGTACTTC. This sequence encodes CASSPGETQYF.

A single count supports this clone. V and J are TRBV9 and TRBJ2-1; 8 nucleotides agree with TRBD2. The trim removed 4 bases at V and 0 bases at J, leaving 9 bases unmatched. The V gene's germline CDR1 is SGDLS and CDR2 YYNGEE. CDR3 length: 17 residues. This CDR3 reads CASSPSSRGGSYNEQFF. Written as DNA, the CDR3 is TGTGCCAGCAGCCCTAGTAGCCGGGGGGGCTCCTACAATGAGCAGTTCTTC.

This sequence joins TRBV15 and TRBJ1-4, with D perhaps matching TRBD1 (6 bases). There are 19 residues in the CDR3. V lost 0 bases to trimming and J lost 6 bases, with 23 bases between them. Germline V gives CDR1 LNHNV, CDR2 YYDKDF (reference sequence). The CDR3 sequence is CATSRDSIRGGGSDEKLFF. The CDR3 DNA reads TGTGCCACCAGCAGAGATTCGATTAGGGGGGGCGGGAGTGATGAAAAACTGTTTTTT.